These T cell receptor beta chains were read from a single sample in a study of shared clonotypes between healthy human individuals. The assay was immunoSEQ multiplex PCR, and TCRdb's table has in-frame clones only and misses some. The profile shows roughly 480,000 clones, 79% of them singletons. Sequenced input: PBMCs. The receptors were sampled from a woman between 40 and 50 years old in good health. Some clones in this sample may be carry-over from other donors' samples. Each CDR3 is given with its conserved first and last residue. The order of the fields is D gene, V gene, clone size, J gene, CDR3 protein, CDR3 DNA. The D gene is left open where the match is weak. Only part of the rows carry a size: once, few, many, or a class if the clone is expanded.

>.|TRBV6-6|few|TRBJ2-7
CASSYSPYEQYF
TGTGCCAGCAGTTACTCCCCCTACGAGCAGTACTTC
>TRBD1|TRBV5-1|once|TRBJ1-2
CASSLSGQGAVDGYTF
TGCGCCAGCAGCTTGTCAGGACAGGGGGCGGTAGATGGCTACACCTTC
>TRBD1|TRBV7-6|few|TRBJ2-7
CASSLGQGPAYEQYF
TGTGCCAGCAGCCTGGGACAGGGACCGGCCTACGAGCAGTACTTC
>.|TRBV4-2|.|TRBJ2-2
CASSLDGTRGGELFF
TGTGCCAGCAGCCTCGACGGGACCCGGGGCGGGGAGCTGTTTTTT
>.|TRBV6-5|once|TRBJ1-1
CASSYSTRLNTEAFF
TGTGCCAGCAGTTACTCCACTAGGTTAAACACTGAAGCTTTCTTT
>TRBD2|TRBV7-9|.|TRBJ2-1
CASSFFSGSSNEQFF
TGTGCCAGCAGCTTTTTCAGCGGGAGTAGTAATGAGCAGTTCTTC
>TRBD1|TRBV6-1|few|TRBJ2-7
CASTLGTGGNEQYF
TGTGCCAGCACCCTAGGGACAGGGGGTAACGAGCAGTACTTC
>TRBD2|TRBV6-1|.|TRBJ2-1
CASLIRLAGYNEQFF
TGTGCCAGTTTAATCCGACTAGCGGGATACAATGAGCAGTTCTTC
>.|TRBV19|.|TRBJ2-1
CASSIGGTSYNEQFF
TGTGCCAGTAGTATAGGTGGGACGAGCTACAATGAGCAGTTCTTC
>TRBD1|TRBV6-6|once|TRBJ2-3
CASSRQGLSSTDTQYF
TGTGCCAGCAGTCGACAGGGTCTATCAAGCACAGATACGCAGTATTTT
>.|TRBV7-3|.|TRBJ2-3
CASSLGSGDTQYF
TGTGCCAGCAGCTTAGGGTCCGGAGATACGCAGTATTTT
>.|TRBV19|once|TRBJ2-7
CASSPALGLYEQYF
TGTGCCAGTAGTCCCGCCCTGGGCCTCTACGAGCAGTACTTC
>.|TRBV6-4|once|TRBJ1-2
CASSELPGGAGGYTF
TGTGCCAGCAGTGAGCTGCCCGGAGGCGCGGGGGGCTACACCTTC
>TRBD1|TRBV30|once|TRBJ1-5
CAWGQGQGQPQHF
TGTGCCTGGGGACAGGGCCAGGGGCAGCCCCAGCATTTT
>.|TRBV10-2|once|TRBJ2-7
CASRNWSSYEQYF
TGCGCCAGCCGAAACTGGAGCTCCTACGAGCAGTACTTC
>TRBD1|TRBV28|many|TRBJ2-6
CASSPGQASGANVLTF
TGTGCCAGCAGTCCGGGACAGGCCTCTGGGGCCAACGTCCTGACTTTC
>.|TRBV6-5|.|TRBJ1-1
CASSYRGGGNTEAFF
TGTGCCAGCAGTTACCGGGGGGGAGGGAACACTGAAGCTTTCTTT
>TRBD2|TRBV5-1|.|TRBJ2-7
CASSPGLADSYEQYF
TGCGCCAGCTCCCCTGGACTAGCAGACTCCTACGAGCAGTACTTC
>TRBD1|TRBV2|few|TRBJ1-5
CASSETGEDQPQHF
TGTGCCAGCAGTGAGACAGGGGAGGATCAGCCCCAGCATTTT
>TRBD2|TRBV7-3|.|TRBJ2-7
CASSLRGGAGAGEQYF
TGTGCCAGCAGCCTCCGAGGGGGAGCGGGAGCTGGGGAGCAGTACTTC
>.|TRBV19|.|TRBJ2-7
CASSMSAAGRAEQYF
TGTGCCAGTAGTATGTCGGCTGCGGGGCGGGCCGAGCAGTACTTC
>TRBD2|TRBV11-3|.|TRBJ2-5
CASSLGEGRETQYF
TGTGCCAGCAGCTTAGGGGAGGGTAGGGAGACCCAGTACTTC
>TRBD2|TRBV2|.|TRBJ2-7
CASSELAGLIRVAYEQYF
TGTGCCAGCAGCGAACTAGCGGGACTAATAAGAGTCGCCTACGAGCAGTACTTC
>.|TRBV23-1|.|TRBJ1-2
CASSQLGRRVLGLVYGYTF
TGCGCCAGCAGTCAATTGGGGAGGAGGGTGCTGGGTCTAGTCTATGGCTACACCTTC
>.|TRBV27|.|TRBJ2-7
CASSLSTGDFYEQYF
TGTGCCAGCAGTTTATCGACGGGAGACTTCTACGAGCAGTACTTC
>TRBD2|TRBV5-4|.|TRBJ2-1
CASSLGGLAGVNEQFF
TGTGCCAGCAGCTTGGGGGGACTAGCGGGAGTTAATGAGCAGTTCTTC
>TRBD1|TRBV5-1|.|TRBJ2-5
CASSPGTGVYQETQYF
TGCGCCAGCAGCCCGGGGACAGGGGTATACCAAGAGACCCAGTACTTC
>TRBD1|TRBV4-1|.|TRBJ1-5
CASSQLQGAQQPQHF
TGCGCCAGCAGCCAGTTACAGGGGGCACAGCAGCCCCAGCATTTT
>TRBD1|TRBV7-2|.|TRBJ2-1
CASSPWDSYNEQFF
TGTGCCAGCAGCCCATGGGACAGCTACAATGAGCAGTTCTTC